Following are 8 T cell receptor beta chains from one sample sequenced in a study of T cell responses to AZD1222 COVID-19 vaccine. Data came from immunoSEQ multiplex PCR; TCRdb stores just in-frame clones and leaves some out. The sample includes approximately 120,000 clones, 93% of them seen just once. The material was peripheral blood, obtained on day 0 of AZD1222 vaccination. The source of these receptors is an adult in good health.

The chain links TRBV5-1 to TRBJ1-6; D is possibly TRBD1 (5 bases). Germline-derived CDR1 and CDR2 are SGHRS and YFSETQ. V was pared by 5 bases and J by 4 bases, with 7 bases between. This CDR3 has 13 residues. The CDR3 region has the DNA TGCGCCAGCAGGGCAGGGTATAATTCACCCCTCCACTTT. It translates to CASRAGYNSPLHF.

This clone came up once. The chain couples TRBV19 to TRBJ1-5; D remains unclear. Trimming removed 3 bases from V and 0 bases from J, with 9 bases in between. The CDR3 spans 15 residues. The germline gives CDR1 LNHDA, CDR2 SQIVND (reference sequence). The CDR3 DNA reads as TGTGCCAGTAGTATGGGCAGTCATAGCAATCAGCCCCAGCATTTT. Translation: CASSMGSHSNQPQHF.

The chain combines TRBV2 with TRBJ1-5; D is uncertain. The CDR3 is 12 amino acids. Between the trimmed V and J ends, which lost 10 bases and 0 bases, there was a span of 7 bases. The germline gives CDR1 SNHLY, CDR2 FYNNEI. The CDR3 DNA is TGTGCCACCGGGGATAGCAATCAGCCCCAGCATTTT. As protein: CATGDSNQPQHF.

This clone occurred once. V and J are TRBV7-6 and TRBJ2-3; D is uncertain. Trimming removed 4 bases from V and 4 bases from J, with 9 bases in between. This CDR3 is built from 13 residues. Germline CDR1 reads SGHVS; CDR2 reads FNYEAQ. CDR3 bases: TGTGCCAGCAGCTCAACCTTACCAGATACGCAGTATTTT. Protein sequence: CASSSTLPDTQYF.

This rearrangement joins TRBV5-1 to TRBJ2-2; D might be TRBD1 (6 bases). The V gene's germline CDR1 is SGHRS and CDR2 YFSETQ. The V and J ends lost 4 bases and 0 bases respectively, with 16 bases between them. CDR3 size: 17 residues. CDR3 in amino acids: CASSRTRGPTNTGELFF. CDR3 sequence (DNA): TGCGCCAGCAGCCGGACCAGGGGACCAACGAACACCGGGGAGCTGTTTTTT.

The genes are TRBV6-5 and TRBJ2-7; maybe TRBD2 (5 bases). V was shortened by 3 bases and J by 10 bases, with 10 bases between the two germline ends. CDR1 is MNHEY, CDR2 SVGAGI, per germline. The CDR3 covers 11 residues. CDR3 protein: CASSYSGVQYF. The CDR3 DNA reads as TGTGCCAGCAGTTATTCCGGGGTACAGTACTTC.

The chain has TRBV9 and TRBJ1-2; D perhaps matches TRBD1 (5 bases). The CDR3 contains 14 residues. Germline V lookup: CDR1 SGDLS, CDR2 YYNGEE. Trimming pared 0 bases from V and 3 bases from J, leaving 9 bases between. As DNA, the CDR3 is TGTGCCAGCAGCGTAGGGGGCATGGACTATGGCTACACCTTC. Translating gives CASSVGGMDYGYTF.

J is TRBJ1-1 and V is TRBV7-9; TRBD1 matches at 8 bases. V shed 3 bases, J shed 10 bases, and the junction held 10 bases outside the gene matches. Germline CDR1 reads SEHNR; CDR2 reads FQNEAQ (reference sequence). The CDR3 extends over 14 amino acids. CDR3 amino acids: CASSLPSRQGSAFF. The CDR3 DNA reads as TGTGCCAGCAGCTTGCCGTCGCGACAGGGGTCAGCTTTCTTT.